This T cell receptor beta chain comes out of a study of T-cell memory formation after mild COVID-19. Germline V lookup: CDR1 LGHNA, CDR2 YNFKEQ. V lost 0 bases and J 3 bases, leaving 11 bases between the germline ends. The CDR3 is made up of 15 amino acids. TCRdb ran MiXCR on the 5' RACE reads and lists one entry per CDR3 protein. The profile shows 400,000 to 550,000 distinct CDR3 sequences, roughly 25% of them singletons. J is TRBJ1-2 and V is TRBV4-2; D is undetermined. Sequencing input: PBMCs or a T cell subset sorted from them (not recorded which). The receptor was derived from an adult woman who had mild COVID-19 (a few samples of this study predate the infection). Cell type and time point are not known. The CDR3 protein is CASSQDKFIDYGYTF. In DNA form, the CDR3 reads TGTGCCAGCAGCCAAGATAAGTTCATTGACTATGGCTACACCTTC.